This TCR beta chain was found in a study of blood T cell repertoires in COVID-19. Patients in Seattle were enrolled during active infection, then followed longitudinally. The germline CDR1 and CDR2 sequences are MDHEN and SYDVKM. This CDR3 region has 16 residues. V was shortened by 5 bases and J by 1 base, with 17 bases between the two germline ends. As processed by the authors: Estimated nucleated cell counts came from reference gene primer amplification. Sequencing was performed with immunoSEQ multiplex PCR; in TCRdb, only in-frame clones are kept and a portion is missing. V and J calls and clone size are as listed in that table; D and trimming were resolved from the DNA. The repertoire consists of about 230,000 clones, with roughly 81% occurring once and the leading ten covering roughly 8%.

The chain carries TRBV28 and TRBJ1-1; D gene uncertain. Sample: peripheral blood. The clonotype comes from an elderly woman with COVID-19, enrolled during active disease. Written as DNA, the CDR3 is TGTGCCAGCAGTATCCTATTGTCCGGTGGGAACACTGAAGCTTTCTTT. Protein sequence: CASSILLSGGNTEAFF.